Below, 15 T cell receptor beta chains from the same sample are listed, as sequenced in a study of HIV-infected patients and healthy controls. A single record per CDR3 protein comes from TCRdb applying MiXCR to the 5' RACE reads. This sample carries 60,000 to 70,000 distinct CDR3 sequences, 15% to 20% of them seen once, and the ten largest clones take about 1.5%. Sequenced input: CD4+ T cells from blood. Source of these receptors: a human donor in good health.

V is TRBV3-1 and J is TRBJ1-2; D remains ambiguous. V was cut by 0 bases and J by 4 bases, with 9 bases left in between. This CDR3 contains 14 residues. Per the germline V gene, CDR1 is LGHDT and CDR2 is YNNKEL (reference sequence). This chain's CDR3 is CASSQDSVAYGYTF. The CDR3 DNA follows: TGTGCCAGCAGCCAAGATTCAGTGGCCTATGGCTACACCTTC.

This clonotype was found many times. The chain recombines TRBV20-1 with TRBJ1-5; possibly TRBD1 for D (6 bases). V was pared by 6 bases and J by 9 bases, with 24 bases between. The CDR3 runs to 15 residues. Germline V CDR1 and CDR2: DFQATT, SNEGSKA (reference sequence). The CDR3: CSANEGTRRIGPQHF. Written as DNA, the CDR3 is TGCAGTGCAAACGAAGGGACAAGGAGGATTGGGCCCCAGCATTTT.

This clonotype was seen more than once but under ten times. V gene TRBV18 combines with J gene TRBJ1-5, with a weak D call TRBD1 (6 bases). Trimming left V 3 bases short and J 4 bases short, with 7 bases between. The CDR3 is 13 residues long. The V gene's germline CDR1 is KGHSH and CDR2 LQKENI. This chain's CDR3 is CASSPTGNQPQHF. The CDR3 region has the DNA TGTGCCAGCTCACCCACAGGGAATCAGCCCCAGCATTTT.

This clonotype has just a few counts. This rearrangement joins TRBV7-9 to TRBJ2-1; 12 nucleotides line up with TRBD2. This CDR3 region has 15 residues. From germline, CDR1 is SEHNR and CDR2 FQNEAQ (reference sequence). With V trimmed by 2 bases and J by 9 bases, 5 bases remained unmatched. CDR3 loop: CASSLTGTSGFEQFF. The CDR3 bases are TGTGCCAGCAGCTTAACCGGGACTAGCGGGTTTGAGCAGTTCTTC.

This clonotype turned up a few times. The V and J genes are TRBV3-1 and TRBJ1-6; D gene ambiguous. This CDR3 spans 13 amino acids. Germline CDR1 reads LGHDT; CDR2 reads YNNKEL (reference sequence). The V end lost 1 base, the J end lost 10 bases, and 8 bases lay between the germline ends. CDR3: CASSQAWTSPLHF. In nucleotides, the CDR3 is TGTGCCAGCAGCCAAGCCTGGACCTCACCCCTCCACTTT.

V is TRBV20-1 and J is TRBJ1-5; a weak D match, TRBD1 (6 bases). The ends were cut back, 3 bases at V and 9 bases at J, with 15 bases in the middle. Per the germline V gene, CDR1 is DFQATT and CDR2 is SNEGSKA (reference sequence). The CDR3 is 13 amino acids. Here the CDR3 reads CSARDSVPGPQHF. The CDR3 nucleotides read TGCAGTGCTAGGGACAGTGTCCCGGGGCCCCAGCATTTT.

This clonotype was seen once. The V call is TRBV12-3 or TRBV12-4, the J call TRBJ2-2; 7 bases are shared with TRBD1. This CDR3 region has 16 residues. With 8 bases clipped from V and 1 base from J, the junction kept 10 bases outside the gene matches. The CDR3 DNA is TGTGCCAGCCCTCCTACAGGGGTTGAGAACACCGGGGAGCTGTTTTTT. Translating it yields CASPPTGVENTGELFF.

This clonotype was counted only a few times. V is TRBV6-5 and J is TRBJ1-1; TRBD1 agrees at 9 bases. CDR3 length: 19 residues. V lost 7 bases, J lost 1 base, and 19 bases stayed unmatched. Germline CDR1 MNHEY, CDR2 SVGAGI. CDR3 sequence (DNA): TGTGCCAGCACCTATGGACGATACAGGGGGCTAGTAAAGAACACTGAAGCTTTCTTT. Protein: CASTYGRYRGLVKNTEAFF.

This sequence joins TRBV5-1 and TRBJ2-1; 9 bases line up with TRBD1. CDR1 is SGHRS, CDR2 YFSETQ, per germline. V lost 4 bases to trimming and J lost 7 bases; unmatched junction nucleotides: 9. CDR3 length equals 15 residues. CDR3 coding DNA: TGCGCCAGCAGCGCCAACCCGGGACAGGGAAATGAGCAGTTCTTC. Translation: CASSANPGQGNEQFF.

This clonotype appeared many times. V gene TRBV9 combines with J gene TRBJ1-1; D is uncertain. This CDR3 region has 13 residues. The germline gives CDR1 SGDLS, CDR2 YYNGEE. V lost 4 bases, J lost 4 bases, and 11 bases lay in between. The CDR3 DNA reads TGTGCCAGCAGCTACGGGCATGGCACTGAAGCTTTCTTT. This encodes CASSYGHGTEAFF.

This clonotype appeared many times. The CDR3, as DNA: TGTGCCAGCCCCCCTCAGTTCAACACTGAAGCTTTCTTT. Its protein is CASPPQFNTEAFF. V gene TRBV6-2 or TRBV6-3 combines with J gene TRBJ1-1; D gene ambiguous. The CDR3 is 13 residues long. V gave up 8 bases and J gave up 2 bases, with 12 bases separating them. Germline-derived CDR1 and CDR2 are MNHEY and SVGEGT.

This clonotype was counted ten times or more. This rearrangement joins TRBV20-1 to TRBJ2-3; 13 bases fit TRBD2. Germline CDR1 is DFQATT and CDR2 is SNEGSKA (reference sequence). V gave up 5 bases and J gave up 5 bases; unmatched junction bases: 7. CDR3 length: 15 amino acids. The DNA for the CDR3 is TGCAGTGCTGATAGGACTAGCGGGAGAGGAGATACGCAGTATTTT. Protein: CSADRTSGRGDTQYF.

Ten or more counts support this clonotype. The V call is TRBV20-1, the J call TRBJ1-1; TRBD1 might be the D (5 bases). The CDR3 loop spans 13 amino acids. Deletions cut 5 bases from V and 2 bases from J, with 12 bases between. Germline CDR1 reads DFQATT; CDR2 reads SNEGSKA (reference sequence). CDR3 residues: CSALNGANTEAFF. The CDR3 DNA reads as TGCAGTGCTCTAAACGGGGCAAACACTGAAGCTTTCTTT.

The chain joins TRBV6-1 to TRBJ2-4, with 9 bases aligning to TRBD2. CDR3 length: 16 amino acids. Germline V gene sequence: CDR1 MNHNS, CDR2 SASEGT. With V trimmed by 2 bases and J by 8 bases, 10 bases remained unmatched. DNA for the CDR3: TGTGCCAGCAGTGAATTAGCGGGAGTAGGAGCGGACATTCAGTACTTC. Its translation: CASSELAGVGADIQYF.

V usage is TRBV12-3 or TRBV12-4 and J usage is TRBJ2-1, with D maybe TRBD2 (6 bases). The V end was cut by 3 bases, the J end by 0 bases, with 12 bases between. The CDR3 contains 16 residues. The CDR3 DNA reads TGTGCCAGCAGTTTTTTCGGAGGGAGCTCCTACAATGAGCAGTTCTTC. Translated: CASSFFGGSSYNEQFF.